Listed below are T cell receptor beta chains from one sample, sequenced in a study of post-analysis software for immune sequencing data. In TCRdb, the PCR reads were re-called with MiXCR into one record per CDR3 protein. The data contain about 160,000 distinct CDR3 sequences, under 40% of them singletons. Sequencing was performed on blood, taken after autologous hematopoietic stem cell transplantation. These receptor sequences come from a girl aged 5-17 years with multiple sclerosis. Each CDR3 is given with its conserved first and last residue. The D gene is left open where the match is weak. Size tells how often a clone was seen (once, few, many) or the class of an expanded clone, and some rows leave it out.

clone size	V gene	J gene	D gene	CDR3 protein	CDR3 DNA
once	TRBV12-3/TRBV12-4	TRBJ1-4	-	CASSSYPGGNEKLFF	TGTGCCAGCAGTTCCTACCCTGGGGGTAATGAAAAACTGTTTTTT
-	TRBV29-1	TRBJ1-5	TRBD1	CSVGGDRGPGQPQHF	TGCAGCGTTGGGGGGGACAGGGGGCCTGGGCAGCCCCAGCATTTT
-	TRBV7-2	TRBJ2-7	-	CASRGRATGEQYF	TGTGCCAGCAGGGGAAGGGCCACTGGGGAGCAGTACTTC
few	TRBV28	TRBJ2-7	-	CASSFSGAYEQYF	TGTGCCAGCAGTTTTTCAGGGGCCTACGAGCAGTACTTC
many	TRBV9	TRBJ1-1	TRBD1	CASSVTQGINMNTEAFF	TGTGCCAGCAGCGTGACACAGGGGATTAACATGAACACTGAAGCTTTCTTT
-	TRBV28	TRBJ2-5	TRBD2	CASSSSGTSGGETQYF	TGTGCCAGCAGTTCATCCGGGACTAGCGGGGGTGAGACCCAGTACTTC
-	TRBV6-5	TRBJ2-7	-	CASSYSGIAYEQYF	TGTGCCAGCAGTTACTCGGGGATAGCCTACGAGCAGTACTTC
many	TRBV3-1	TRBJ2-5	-	CASSHRGHQGETQYF	TGTGCCAGCAGCCACCGGGGTCATCAGGGGGAGACCCAGTACTTC
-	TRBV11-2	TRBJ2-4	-	CASSFGVAKNIQYF	TGTGCCAGCAGCTTCGGGGTAGCCAAAAACATTCAGTACTTC
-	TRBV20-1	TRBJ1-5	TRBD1	CSARDGTGAHNQPQHF	TGCAGTGCTAGAGATGGGACAGGGGCCCATAATCAGCCCCAGCATTTT
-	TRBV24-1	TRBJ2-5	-	CATSDSDVGRETQYF	TGTGCCACCAGTGATTCGGACGTCGGTCGGGAGACCCAGTACTTC
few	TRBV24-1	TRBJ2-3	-	CATSERSDTQYF	TGTGCCACCAGTGAACGGTCGGATACGCAGTATTTT
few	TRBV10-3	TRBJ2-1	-	CAISEERTINEQFF	TGTGCCATCAGTGAGGAGAGGACCATCAATGAGCAGTTCTTC
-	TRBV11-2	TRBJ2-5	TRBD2	CASSPRGRAWETQYF	TGTGCCAGCAGCCCCCGCGGGAGGGCCTGGGAGACCCAGTACTTC
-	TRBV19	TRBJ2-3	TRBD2	CASQGQAGGLDTQYF	TGTGCCAGCCAAGGACAAGCGGGAGGGCTAGATACGCAGTATTTT
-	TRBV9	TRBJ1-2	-	CASSAPALWGYTF	TGTGCCAGCAGCGCCCCAGCCCTCTGGGGCTACACCTTC
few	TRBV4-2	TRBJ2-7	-	CASSPNRGGVTYEQYF	TGTGCCAGCAGCCCCAATCGAGGTGGTGTCACCTACGAGCAGTACTTC
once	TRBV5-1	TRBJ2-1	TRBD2	CASSLSGGDPYNEQFF	TGCGCCAGCAGCTTAAGCGGGGGGGACCCCTACAATGAGCAGTTCTTC
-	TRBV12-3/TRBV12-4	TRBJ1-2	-	CASTPTNYGYTF	TGTGCCAGCACACCCACTAACTATGGCTACACCTTC
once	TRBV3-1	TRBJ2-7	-	CASSQTEYEQYF	TGTGCCAGCAGCCAGACAGAATACGAGCAGTACTTC
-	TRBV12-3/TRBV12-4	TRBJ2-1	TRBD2	CVSSSALAGGPIYNEQFF	TGTGTCAGCAGTTCCGCACTAGCGGGGGGGCCGATTTACAATGAGCAGTTCTTC
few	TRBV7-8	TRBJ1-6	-	CASSLYQGGSDSPLHF	TGTGCCAGCAGCTTATATCAGGGTGGGTCGGATTCACCCCTCCACTTT
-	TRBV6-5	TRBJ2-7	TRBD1	CASGLRGRHEQYF	TGTGCCAGCGGCCTCAGGGGGCGTCACGAGCAGTACTTC
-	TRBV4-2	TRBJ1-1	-	CASSGGTRAEAFF	TGTGCCAGCAGTGGAGGGACCCGCGCTGAAGCTTTCTTT
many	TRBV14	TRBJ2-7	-	CASSQEGLSSYEQYF	TGTGCCAGCAGCCAAGAGGGTCTGAGCTCCTACGAGCAGTACTTC
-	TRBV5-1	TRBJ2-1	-	CASGLGGTSYNEQFF	TGCGCCAGCGGCTTAGGGGGGACCTCCTACAATGAGCAGTTCTTC
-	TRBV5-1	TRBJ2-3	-	CASSLDTSSTDTQYF	TGCGCCAGCAGTCTCGATACCTCTAGCACAGATACGCAGTATTTT
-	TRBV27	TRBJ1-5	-	CASSPGMDNQPQHF	TGTGCCAGCAGTCCAGGGATGGACAATCAGCCCCAGCATTTT
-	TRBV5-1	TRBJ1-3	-	CASSLRSGVNTIYF	TGCGCCAGCAGCTTGAGAAGCGGCGTAAACACCATATATTTT
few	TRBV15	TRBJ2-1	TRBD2	CATSRTSGPEQFF	TGTGCCACCAGCAGGACTAGCGGGCCGGAGCAGTTCTTC
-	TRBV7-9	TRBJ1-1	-	CASGPRRESEAFF	TGTGCCAGCGGCCCGCGGAGGGAGTCTGAAGCTTTCTTT
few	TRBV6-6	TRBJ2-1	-	CASSYARDSSTYNEQFF	TGTGCCAGCAGTTACGCGAGGGACTCCTCTACTTACAATGAGCAGTTCTTC
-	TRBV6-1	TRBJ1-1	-	CASSDRRPTEAFF	TGTGCCAGCAGTGACAGGCGGCCCACTGAAGCTTTCTTT
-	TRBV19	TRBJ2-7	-	CASSIPSTGAGSSYNEQYF	TGTGCCAGTAGTATACCATCGACCGGTGCAGGGAGCTCCTACAATGAGCAGTACTTC
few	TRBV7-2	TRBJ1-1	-	CASSFSGSTEAFF	TGTGCCAGCAGCTTCTCGGGGAGTACTGAAGCTTTCTTT
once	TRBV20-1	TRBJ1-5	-	CSLGGGQSNQPQHF	TGCAGTCTGGGCGGTGGACAAAGCAATCAGCCCCAGCATTTT
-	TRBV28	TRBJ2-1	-	CASSFRQGSEQFF	TGTGCCAGCAGTTTCCGGCAGGGGAGTGAGCAGTTCTTC
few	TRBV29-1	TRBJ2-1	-	CSAVATSGYNEQFF	TGCAGCGCCGTGGCGACTAGTGGCTACAATGAGCAGTTCTTC
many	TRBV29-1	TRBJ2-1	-	CSVVRQAGNEQFF	TGCAGCGTTGTTCGGCAGGCGGGTAATGAGCAGTTCTTC
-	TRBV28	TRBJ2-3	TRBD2	CASSRSSGTTDTQYF	TGTGCCAGCAGTCGGTCTAGCGGAACCACAGATACGCAGTATTTT